This entry is about one T cell receptor (beta chain). Assay used: immunoSEQ multiplex PCR; TCRdb lists only in-frame clones, some missing. The table includes about a thousand clones, roughly 21% detected once. The sample originates from a study of sequential checkpoint blockade in melanoma. Study-level background: Each arm's sequence ended with maintenance nivolumab. 85 to 95 pretreatment tumor DNA samples were TCRβ immunosequenced. After nivolumab or ipilimumab alone, some 22 patients had week-13 rebiopsies.

Specified treatment: randomized to nivolumab then ipilimumab (arm A) or the reverse (arm B). This CDR3 has 13 residues. Germline CDR1 reads SGDLS; CDR2 reads YYNGEE. The junction had 6 bases not matched to a gene; V was cut back by 4 bases and J by 6 bases. The genes are TRBV9 and TRBJ2-7; 8 bases map to TRBD2. The sequencing here drew on tumor tissue (inferred from file names), taken from a patient given nivolumab and ipilimumab in sequence. The TCR sequence derives from a human donor with melanoma. The CDR3 sequence is CASSPTGGLEQYF. CDR3 coding DNA: TGTGCCAGCAGCCCCACGGGGGGGCTCGAGCAGTACTTC.